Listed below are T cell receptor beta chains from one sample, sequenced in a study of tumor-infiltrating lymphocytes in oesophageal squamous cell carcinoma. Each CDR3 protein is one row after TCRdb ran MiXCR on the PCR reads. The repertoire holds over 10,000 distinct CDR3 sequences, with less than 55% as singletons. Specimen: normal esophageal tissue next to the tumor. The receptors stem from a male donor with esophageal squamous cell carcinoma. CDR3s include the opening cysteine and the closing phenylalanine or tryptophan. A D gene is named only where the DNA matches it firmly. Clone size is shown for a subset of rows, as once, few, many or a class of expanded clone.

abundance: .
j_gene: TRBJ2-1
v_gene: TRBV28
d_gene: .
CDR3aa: CASSPPGHPGVRFF
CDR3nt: TGTGCCAGCAGCCCCCCTGGCCATCCCGGGGTTCGTTTTTTC

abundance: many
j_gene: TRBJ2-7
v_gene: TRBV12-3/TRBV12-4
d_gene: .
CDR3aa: CASGDRPLYEQYF
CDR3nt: TGTGCCAGCGGCGACAGGCCCCTCTACGAGCAGTACTTC

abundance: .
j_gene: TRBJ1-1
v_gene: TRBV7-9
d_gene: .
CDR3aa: CASSLSGGGTLEAFF
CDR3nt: TGTGCCAGCAGCCTAAGTGGGGGGGGGACACTTGAAGCTTTCTTT

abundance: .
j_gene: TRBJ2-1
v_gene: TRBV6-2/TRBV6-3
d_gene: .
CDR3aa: CASRSSIEQFF
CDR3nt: TGTGCCAGCAGGTCTAGCATTGAGCAGTTCTTC

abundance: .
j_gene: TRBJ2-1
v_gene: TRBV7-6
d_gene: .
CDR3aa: CASSHRGRANEQFF
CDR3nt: TGTGCCAGCAGCCATAGGGGGAGGGCCAATGAGCAGTTCTTC

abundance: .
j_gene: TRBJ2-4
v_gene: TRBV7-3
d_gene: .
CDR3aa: CASSSQPGLNIQYF
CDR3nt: TGTGCCAGCAGCTCCCAACCGGGACTAAACATTCAGTACTTC

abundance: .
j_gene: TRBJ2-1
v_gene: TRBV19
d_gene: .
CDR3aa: CASRGWRLDNNEQFF
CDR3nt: TGTGCCAGTAGGGGTTGGCGATTGGACAACAATGAGCAGTTCTTC

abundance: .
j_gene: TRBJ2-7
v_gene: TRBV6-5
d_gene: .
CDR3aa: CASSYSPQGPDYEQYF
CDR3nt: TGTGCCAGCAGTTACTCGCCGCAGGGGCCCGACTACGAGCAGTACTTC

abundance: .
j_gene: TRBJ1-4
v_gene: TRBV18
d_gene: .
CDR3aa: CASAEGLDEKLFF
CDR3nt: TGTGCCAGCGCAGAAGGGTTAGATGAAAAACTGTTTTTT

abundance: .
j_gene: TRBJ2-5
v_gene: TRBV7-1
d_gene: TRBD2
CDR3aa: CASSRNPTSGGAPETQYF
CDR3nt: TGTGCCAGCAGCCGCAACCCGACTAGCGGGGGGGCCCCTGAGACCCAGTACTTC

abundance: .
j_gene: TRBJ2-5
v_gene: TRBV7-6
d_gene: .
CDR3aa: CASSLADQETQYF
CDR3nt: TGTGCCAGCAGCTTGGCAGACCAAGAGACCCAGTACTTC

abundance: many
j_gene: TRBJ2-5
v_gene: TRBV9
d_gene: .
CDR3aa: CASSSQGGGFQETQYF
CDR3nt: TGTGCCAGCAGCTCCCAAGGGGGGGGTTTTCAGGAGACCCAGTACTTC

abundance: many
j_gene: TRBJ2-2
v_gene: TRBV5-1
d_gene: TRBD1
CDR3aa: CASSSGTGGYNGELFF
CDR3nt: TGCGCCAGCAGTTCCGGGACAGGGGGCTATAACGGGGAGCTGTTTTTT

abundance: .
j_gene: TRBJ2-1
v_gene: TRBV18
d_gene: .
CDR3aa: CASSPPGVRSYNEQFF
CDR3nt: TGTGCCAGCTCACCACCCGGGGTACGCTCCTACAATGAGCAGTTCTTC

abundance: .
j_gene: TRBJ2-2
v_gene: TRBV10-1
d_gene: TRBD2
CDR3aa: CASSFVTSGGAPGELFF
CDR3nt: TGCGCCAGCAGTTTCGTTACTAGCGGGGGGGCCCCCGGGGAGCTGTTTTTT

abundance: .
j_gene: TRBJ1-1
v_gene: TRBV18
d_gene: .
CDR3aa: CASFLTQLNTEAFF
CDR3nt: TGTGCCAGCTTCCTGACTCAATTGAACACTGAAGCTTTCTTT

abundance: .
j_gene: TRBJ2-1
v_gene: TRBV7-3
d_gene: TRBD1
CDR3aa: CASSLMGQNNEQFF
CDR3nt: TGTGCCAGCAGCTTAATGGGACAGAACAATGAGCAGTTCTTC

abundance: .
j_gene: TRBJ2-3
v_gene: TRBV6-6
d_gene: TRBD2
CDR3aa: CASITRGGYTDTQYF
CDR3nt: TGTGCCAGCATCACGCGGGGGGGGTACACAGATACGCAGTATTTT

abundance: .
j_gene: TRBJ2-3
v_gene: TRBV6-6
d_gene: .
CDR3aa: CASRREDTQYF
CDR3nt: TGTGCCAGCAGACGGGAAGATACGCAGTATTTT

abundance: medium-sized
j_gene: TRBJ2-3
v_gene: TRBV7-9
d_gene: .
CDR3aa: CASSLGVSDTQYF
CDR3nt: TGTGCCAGCAGCTTAGGGGTTTCCGATACGCAGTATTTT

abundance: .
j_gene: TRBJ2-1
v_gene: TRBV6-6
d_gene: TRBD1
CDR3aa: CASTPDRGVGNEQFF
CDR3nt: TGTGCCAGCACTCCGGACAGGGGTGTGGGCAATGAGCAGTTCTTC

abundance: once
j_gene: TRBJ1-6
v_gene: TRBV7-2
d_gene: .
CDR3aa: CASSLRLEVAPNSPLHF
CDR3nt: TGTGCCAGCAGCTTACGGTTGGAGGTCGCCCCTAATTCACCCCTCCACTTT

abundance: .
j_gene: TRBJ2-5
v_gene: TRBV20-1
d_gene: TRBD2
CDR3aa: CKLGTSGQETQYF
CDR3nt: TGCAAGTTAGGGACTAGCGGCCAAGAGACCCAGTACTTC

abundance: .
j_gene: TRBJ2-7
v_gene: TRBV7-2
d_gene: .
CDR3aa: CASSFRDGTYEQYF
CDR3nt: TGTGCCAGCAGCTTCCGGGACGGTACCTACGAGCAGTACTTC

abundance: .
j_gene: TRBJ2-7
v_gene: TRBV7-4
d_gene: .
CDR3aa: CASSLDVGEQYF
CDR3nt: TGTGCCAGCAGCTTAGACGTGGGCGAGCAGTACTTC

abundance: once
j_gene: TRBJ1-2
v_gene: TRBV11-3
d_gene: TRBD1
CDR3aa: CASSLNRTGDPNYGYTF
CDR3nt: TGTGCCAGCAGCTTAAACAGGACAGGGGATCCTAACTATGGCTACACCTTC

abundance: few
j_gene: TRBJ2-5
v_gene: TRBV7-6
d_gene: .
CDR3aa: CASSAQTNAETQYF
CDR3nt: TGTGCCAGCAGCGCCCAAACGAATGCGGAGACCCAGTACTTC

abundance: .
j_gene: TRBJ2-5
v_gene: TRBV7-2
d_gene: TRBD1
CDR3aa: CASSLPTGTGNYNEQYF
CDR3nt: TGTGCCAGCAGCCTTCCCACCGGGACAGGGAATTACAATGAGCAGTACTTC

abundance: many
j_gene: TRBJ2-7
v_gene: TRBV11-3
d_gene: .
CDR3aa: CASSLTDNEQYF
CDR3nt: TGTGCCAGCAGCTTAACTGACAATGAGCAGTACTTC

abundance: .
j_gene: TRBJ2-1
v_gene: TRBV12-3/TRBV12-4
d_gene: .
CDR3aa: CASSFNLGNYNEQFF
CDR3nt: TGTGCCAGCAGTTTTAATCTAGGGAACTACAATGAGCAGTTCTTC

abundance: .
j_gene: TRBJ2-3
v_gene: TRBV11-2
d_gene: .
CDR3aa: CASSLYHRSTDTQYF
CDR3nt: TGTGCCAGCAGCTTATATCACAGGTCCACAGATACGCAGTATTTT

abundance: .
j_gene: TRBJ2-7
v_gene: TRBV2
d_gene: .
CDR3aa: CASGRGYEQYF
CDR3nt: TGTGCCAGCGGCCGAGGGTACGAGCAGTACTTC

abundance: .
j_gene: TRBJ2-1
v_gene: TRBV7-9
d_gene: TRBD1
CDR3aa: CASSWDSLERLLYNEQFF
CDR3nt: TGTGCCAGCAGTTGGGACAGCCTTGAGCGGCTGCTGTACAATGAGCAGTTCTTC

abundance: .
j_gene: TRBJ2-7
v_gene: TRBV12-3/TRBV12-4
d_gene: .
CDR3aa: CASRLTPGEQYF
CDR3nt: TGTGCCAGCAGGTTGACTCCGGGCGAGCAGTACTTC

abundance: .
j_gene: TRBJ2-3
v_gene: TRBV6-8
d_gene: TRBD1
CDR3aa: CASSRPGTATDTQYF
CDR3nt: TGTGCCAGCAGTCGACCCGGGACAGCCACAGATACGCAGTATTTT

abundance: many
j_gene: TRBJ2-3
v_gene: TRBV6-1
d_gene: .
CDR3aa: CASTEAVFADTQYF
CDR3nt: TGTGCCAGCACTGAAGCCGTTTTTGCAGATACGCAGTATTTT

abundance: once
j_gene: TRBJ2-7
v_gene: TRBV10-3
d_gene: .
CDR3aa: CAISGTLAPSSYNEQYF
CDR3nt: TGTGCCATCAGTGGTACTCTAGCGCCGAGCTCCTACAATGAGCAGTACTTC

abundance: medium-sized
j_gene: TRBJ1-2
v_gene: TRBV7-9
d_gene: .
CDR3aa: CASSLTKTDNYGYTF
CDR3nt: TGTGCCAGCAGCTTAACCAAGACAGATAACTATGGCTACACCTTC

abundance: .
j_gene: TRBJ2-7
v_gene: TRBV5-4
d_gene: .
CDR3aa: CASSFRNDYEQYF
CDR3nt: TGCGCCAGCAGCTTTAGGAACGACTACGAGCAGTACTTC

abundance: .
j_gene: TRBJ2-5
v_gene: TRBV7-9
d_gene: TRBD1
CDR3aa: CASSLVGGGQGAETQYF
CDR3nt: TGTGCTAGCAGCTTAGTCGGGGGGGGACAGGGGGCAGAGACCCAGTACTTC

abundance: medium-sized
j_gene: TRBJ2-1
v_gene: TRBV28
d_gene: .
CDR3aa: CASSLQATYNEQFF
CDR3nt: TGTGCCAGCAGTTTACAGGCCACCTACAATGAGCAGTTCTTC

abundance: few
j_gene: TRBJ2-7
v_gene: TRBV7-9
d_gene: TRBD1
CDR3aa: CASSNRDRGSYEQYF
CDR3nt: TGTGCCAGCAGCAACCGGGACAGGGGCTCCTACGAGCAGTACTTC

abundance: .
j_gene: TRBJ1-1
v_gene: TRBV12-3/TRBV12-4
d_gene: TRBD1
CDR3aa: CASSPGQGVYLGTEAFF
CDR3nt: TGTGCCAGCAGTCCTGGACAGGGCGTGTATCTGGGCACTGAAGCTTTCTTT

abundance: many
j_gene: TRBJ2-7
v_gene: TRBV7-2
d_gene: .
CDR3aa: CASSLASSYEQYF
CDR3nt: TGTGCCAGCAGCCTGGCAAGCTCCTACGAGCAGTACTTC

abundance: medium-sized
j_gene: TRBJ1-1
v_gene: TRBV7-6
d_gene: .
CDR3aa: CASSLEGEAFF
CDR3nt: TGTGCCAGCAGCTTAGAGGGTGAAGCTTTCTTT

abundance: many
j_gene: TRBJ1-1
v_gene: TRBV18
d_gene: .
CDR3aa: CASSPRDGAFF
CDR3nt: TGTGCCAGCTCACCAAGGGACGGCGCTTTCTTT

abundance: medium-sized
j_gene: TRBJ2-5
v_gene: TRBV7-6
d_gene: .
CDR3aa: CASSKRAGQETQYF
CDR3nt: TGTGCCAGCAGCAAGCGGGCCGGCCAAGAGACCCAGTACTTC

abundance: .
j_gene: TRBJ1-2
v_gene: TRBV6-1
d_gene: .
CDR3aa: CASGPLGANYGYTF
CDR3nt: TGTGCCAGCGGACCACTCGGGGCAAACTATGGCTACACCTTC

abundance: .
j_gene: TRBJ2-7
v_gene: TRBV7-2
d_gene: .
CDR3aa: CASSVDSSGYEQYF
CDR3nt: TGTGCCAGCAGCGTCGACTCCTCCGGCTACGAGCAGTACTTC

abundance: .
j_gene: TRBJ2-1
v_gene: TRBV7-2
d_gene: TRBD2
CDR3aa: CASSLVGAGGRNEQFF
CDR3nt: TGTGCCAGCAGCTTAGTCGGAGCGGGAGGAAGGAATGAGCAGTTCTTC

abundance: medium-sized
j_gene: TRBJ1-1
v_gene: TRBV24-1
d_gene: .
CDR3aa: CATSSGTSTEAFF
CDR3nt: TGTGCCACCTCGAGTGGGACAAGTACTGAAGCTTTCTTT

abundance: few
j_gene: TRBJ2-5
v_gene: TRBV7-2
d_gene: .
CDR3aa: CASSLGPQETQYF
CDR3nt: TGTGCCAGCAGCTTAGGACCGCAAGAGACCCAGTACTTC

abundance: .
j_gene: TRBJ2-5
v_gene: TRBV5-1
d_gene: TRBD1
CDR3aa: CASSSITPGGLETQYF
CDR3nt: TGCGCCAGCAGCTCTATCACCCCAGGGGGCTTAGAGACCCAGTACTTC

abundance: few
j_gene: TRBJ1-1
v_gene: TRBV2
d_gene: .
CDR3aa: CASRMNTEAFF
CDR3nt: TGTGCCAGCCGGATGAACACTGAAGCTTTCTTT

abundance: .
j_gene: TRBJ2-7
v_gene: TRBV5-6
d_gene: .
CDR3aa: CASSWGRTGEQYF
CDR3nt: TGTGCCAGCAGCTGGGGACGAACAGGTGAGCAGTACTTC

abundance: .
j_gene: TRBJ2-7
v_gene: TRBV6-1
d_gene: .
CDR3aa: CATLTPDRAYEQYF
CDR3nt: TGTGCTACCCTTACTCCGGACAGAGCCTACGAGCAGTACTTC

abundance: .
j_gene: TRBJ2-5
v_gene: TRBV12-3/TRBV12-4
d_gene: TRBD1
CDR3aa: CASSLGQGQETQYF
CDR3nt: TGTGCCAGCAGTTTAGGACAGGGGCAAGAGACCCAGTACTTC

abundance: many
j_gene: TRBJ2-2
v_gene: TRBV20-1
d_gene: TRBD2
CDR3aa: CSASRPGGEGTGELFF
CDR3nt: TGCAGTGCTAGCCGACCTGGAGGGGAGGGAACCGGGGAGCTGTTTTTT

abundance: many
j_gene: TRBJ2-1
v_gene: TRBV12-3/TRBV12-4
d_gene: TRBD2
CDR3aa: CASSLGEASGKQFF
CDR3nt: TGTGCCAGCAGTTTAGGAGAGGCTAGCGGTAAGCAGTTCTTC

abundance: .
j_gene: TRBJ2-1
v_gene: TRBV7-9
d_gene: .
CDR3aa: CASSFSGRSYNEQFF
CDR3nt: TGTGCCAGCAGCTTTAGCGGCCGCTCCTACAATGAGCAGTTCTTC